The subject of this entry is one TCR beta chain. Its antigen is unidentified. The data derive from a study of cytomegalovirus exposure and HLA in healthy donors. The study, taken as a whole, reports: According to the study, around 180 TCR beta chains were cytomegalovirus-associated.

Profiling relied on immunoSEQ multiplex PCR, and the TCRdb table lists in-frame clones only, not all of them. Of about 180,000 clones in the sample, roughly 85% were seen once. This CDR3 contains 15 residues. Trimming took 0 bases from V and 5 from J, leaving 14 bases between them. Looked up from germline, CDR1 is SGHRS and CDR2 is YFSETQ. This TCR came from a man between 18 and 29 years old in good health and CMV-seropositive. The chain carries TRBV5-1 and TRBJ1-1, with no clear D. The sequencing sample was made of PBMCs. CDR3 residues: CASSLGFGVGTEAFF. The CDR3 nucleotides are TGCGCCAGCAGCTTGGGCTTCGGGGTGGGGACTGAAGCTTTCTTT.